The sequence of this TCR beta chain was determined in a study of OX40 agonist ivuxolimab in advanced cancers. Remarks on this clone: What it binds is not known.

CDR1 LGHNT and CDR2 FRNRAP come from the germline V gene. Trimming left V 2 bases short and J 6 bases short, with 8 bases between. The CDR3 sequence is 14 residues long. Sequencing used immunoSEQ multiplex PCR; TCRdb keeps in-frame clones, though not all of them. The sample consists of roughly 33,000 clones, 65% to 75% of them appearing once. Study-wide results and caveats: Specificity for antigen went undetermined in the expanded peripheral T cells.

V and J are TRBV12-5 and TRBJ1-6; D unclear. This TCR came from an adult with an advanced solid tumor such as melanoma, head and neck, liver or kidney cancer. The starting material was CD4+ or CD8+ T cells sorted from blood, obtained in a trial of the OX40 agonist ivuxolimab. The DNA of the CDR3 is TGTGCTAGTGGTTTGAGCGGATTTAATTCACCCCTCCACTTT. The encoded protein is CASGLSGFNSPLHF.